The clone carrying this T cell receptor beta chain was seen ten or more times. Its antigen is not known. Per germline, CDR1 LGHNT and CDR2 FRNRAP. This CDR3 is built from 16 residues. With V trimmed by 4 bases and J by 9 bases, 11 bases remained unmatched. This sample is drawn from a study of T cells in Graves' hyperthyroidism and ophthalmopathy. Study-level results: In validation, the model predicted ophthalmopathy. These predictions came a median roughly 6.5 months before onset.

RNA transcripts served as the template for amplifying TCR beta CDR3 regions. Researchers ran a first-round RT-PCR on the TCR CDR3 using the HTBI primer set. TCRdb processed the multiplex PCR reads anew with MiXCR; each CDR3 protein has one entry. The table shows 50,000 to 55,000 distinct CDR3 sequences, with less than 50% occurring only once. The study included ophthalmopathy patients with Clinical Activity Score at least 3, NOSPECS grade at least 4 and duration under 3 months. Exclusion of a patient resulted from uncontrolled infection, other autoimmune disease, pregnancy or lactation. This sample holds PBMCs from under 11 ml fresh peripheral blood.

The sequence derives from a woman aged 50 to 65 with Graves' ophthalmopathy. The chain uses TRBV12-5 and TRBJ2-2; 10 bases line up with TRBD2. Sequenced sample: blood. This CDR3 is CASGSHLAGALRELFF. As DNA, the CDR3 is TGTGCTAGTGGTTCCCACCTAGCGGGAGCTCTAAGGGAGCTGTTTTTT.